This T cell receptor beta chain stems from a study of regulatory T cells in long-lasting Graves disease. In building TCR beta libraries, iRepertoire HTBI primers were used together with Arm-PCR of CDR3 regions. TCRdb ran MiXCR on the multiplex PCR reads and lists one entry per CDR3 protein. The sample consists of over 450,000 distinct CDR3 sequences, 12% of them appearing once. CDR3 length equals 16 residues. The V end lost 6 bases, the J end lost 4 bases, and 21 bases lay between the germline ends. Germline values: CDR1 SEHNR, CDR2 FQNEAQ (reference sequence). Specified time point: newly diagnosed GD, antithyroid drugs for less than 3 months. Isolated PBMC RNA provided the starting material for the TCR library. The sample was also linked to a second study, of T cells in Graves' hyperthyroidism and ophthalmopathy.

The sequence was obtained from a woman younger than 45 with Graves disease. This chain joins TRBV7-9 and TRBJ1-1, with D hard to call. Source: peripheral blood mononuclear cells (PBMCs), taken at new diagnosis, from a patient treated with antithyroid drugs. CDR3 in DNA: TGTGCCAGCAGTTTTAACGCGGTCGGACCGGGCACTGAAGCTTTCTTT. Translated, it gives CASSFNAVGPGTEAFF. Full variable domain (remainder filled in from reference TRBV7-9 and TRBJ1-1): DTGVSQNPRHKITKRGQNVTFRCDPISEHNRLYWYRQTLGQGPEFLTYFQNEAQLEKSRLLSDRFSAERPKGSFSTLEIQRTEQGDSAMYLCASSFNAVGPGTEAFFGQGTRLTVV.